The present T cell receptor (beta chain) was sequenced within a study of cytomegalovirus exposure and HLA in healthy donors. Primers for the PCR totalled 60 Vbeta and 13 Jbeta. This table comes from immunoSEQ multiplex PCR, and its TCRdb copy is limited to in-frame clones, with some not included. The data show roughly 120,000 clones, approximately 83% seen once. Regarding the study as a whole: The study labeled around 160 TCR beta chains cytomegalovirus-associated. Researchers reported in a later analysis that a missense DCLRE1C variant was tied to TCR beta V- and J-gene trimming.

Regarding this clone: Its matching antigen is unknown.

Trimming left V 3 bases short and J 0 bases short, with 11 bases between. CDR1 and CDR2 (germline): SQVTM, ANQGSEA. CDR3 length: 14 residues. What was sequenced was PBMCs. The V call is TRBV29-1, the J call TRBJ1-2; unclear D gene. The sequence was collected from a man in his forties or fifties in good health and CMV-seronegative. The CDR3 loop is CSVEGGGSNYGYTF. The CDR3 coding sequence is TGCAGCGTTGAGGGTGGCGGATCTAACTATGGCTACACCTTC.